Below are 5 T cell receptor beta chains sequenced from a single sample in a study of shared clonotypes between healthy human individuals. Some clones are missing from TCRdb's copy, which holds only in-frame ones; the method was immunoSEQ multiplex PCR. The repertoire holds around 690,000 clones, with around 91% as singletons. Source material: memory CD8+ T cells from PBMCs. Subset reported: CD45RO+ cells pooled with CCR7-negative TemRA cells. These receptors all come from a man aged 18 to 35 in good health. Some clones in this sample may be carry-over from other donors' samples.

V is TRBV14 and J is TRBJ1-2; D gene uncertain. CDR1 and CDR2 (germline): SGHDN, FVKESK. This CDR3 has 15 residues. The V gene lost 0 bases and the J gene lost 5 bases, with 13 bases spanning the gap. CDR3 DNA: TGTGCCAGCAGCCAAGATCTCCTGGGCCGGTATGGCTACACCTTC. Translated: CASSQDLLGRYGYTF.

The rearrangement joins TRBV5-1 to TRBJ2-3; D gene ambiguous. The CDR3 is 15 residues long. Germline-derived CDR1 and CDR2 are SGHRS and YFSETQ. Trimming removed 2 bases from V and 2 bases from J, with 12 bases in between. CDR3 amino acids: CASSFMVGPTDTQYF. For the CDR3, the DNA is TGCGCCAGCAGCTTTATGGTGGGCCCCACAGATACGCAGTATTTT.

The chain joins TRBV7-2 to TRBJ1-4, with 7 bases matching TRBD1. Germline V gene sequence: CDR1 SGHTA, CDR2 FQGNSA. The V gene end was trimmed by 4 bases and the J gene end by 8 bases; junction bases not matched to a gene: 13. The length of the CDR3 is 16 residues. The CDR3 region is CASSSLRDSTWEKLFF. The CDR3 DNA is TGTGCCAGCAGCTCACTCCGGGACAGTACCTGGGAAAAACTGTTTTTT.

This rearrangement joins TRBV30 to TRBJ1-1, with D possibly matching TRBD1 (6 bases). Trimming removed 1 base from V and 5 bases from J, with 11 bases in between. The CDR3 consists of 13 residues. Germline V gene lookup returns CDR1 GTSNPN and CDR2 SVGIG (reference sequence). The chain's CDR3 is CAWSGYRETEAFF. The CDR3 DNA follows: TGTGCCTGGAGTGGATACAGGGAGACTGAAGCTTTCTTT.

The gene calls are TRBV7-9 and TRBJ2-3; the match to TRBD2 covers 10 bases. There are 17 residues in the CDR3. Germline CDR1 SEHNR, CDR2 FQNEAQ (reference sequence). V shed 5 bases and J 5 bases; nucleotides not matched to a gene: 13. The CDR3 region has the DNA TGTGCCAGCAGCCCTCCTCTTAGACTAGCGGGTGAAGATACGCAGTATTTT. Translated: CASSPPLRLAGEDTQYF.